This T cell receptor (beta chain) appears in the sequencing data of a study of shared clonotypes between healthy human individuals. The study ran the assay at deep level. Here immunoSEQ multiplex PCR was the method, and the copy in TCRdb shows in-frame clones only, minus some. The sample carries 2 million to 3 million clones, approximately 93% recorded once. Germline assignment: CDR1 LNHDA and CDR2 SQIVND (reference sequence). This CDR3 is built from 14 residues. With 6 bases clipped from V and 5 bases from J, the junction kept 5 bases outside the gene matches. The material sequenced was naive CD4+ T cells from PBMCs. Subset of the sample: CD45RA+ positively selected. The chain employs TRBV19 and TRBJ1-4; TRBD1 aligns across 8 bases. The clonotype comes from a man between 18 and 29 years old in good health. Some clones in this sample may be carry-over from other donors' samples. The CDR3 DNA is TGTGCCAGTAGGAGACAGGGGCAAAATGAAAAACTGTTTTTT. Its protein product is CASRRQGQNEKLFF.